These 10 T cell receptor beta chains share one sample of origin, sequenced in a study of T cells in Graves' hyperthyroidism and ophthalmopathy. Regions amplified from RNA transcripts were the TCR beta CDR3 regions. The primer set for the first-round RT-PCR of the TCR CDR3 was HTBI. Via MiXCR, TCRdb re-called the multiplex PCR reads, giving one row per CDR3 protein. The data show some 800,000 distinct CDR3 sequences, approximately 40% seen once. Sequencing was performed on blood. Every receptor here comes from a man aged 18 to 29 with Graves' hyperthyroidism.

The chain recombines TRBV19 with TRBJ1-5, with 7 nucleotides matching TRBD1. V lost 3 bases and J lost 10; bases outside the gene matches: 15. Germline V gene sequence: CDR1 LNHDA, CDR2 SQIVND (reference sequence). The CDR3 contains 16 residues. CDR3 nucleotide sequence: TGTGCCAGTAGTATTTCCCCCACAGGGGAAGAAGTACCCCAGCATTTT. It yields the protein CASSISPTGEEVPQHF. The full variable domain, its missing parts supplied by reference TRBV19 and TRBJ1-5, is DGGITQSPKYLFRKEGQNVTLSCEQNLNHDAMYWYRQDPGQGLRLIYYSQIVNDFQKGDIAEGYSVSREKKESFPLTVTSAQKNPTAFYLCASSISPTGEEVPQHFGDGTRLSIL.

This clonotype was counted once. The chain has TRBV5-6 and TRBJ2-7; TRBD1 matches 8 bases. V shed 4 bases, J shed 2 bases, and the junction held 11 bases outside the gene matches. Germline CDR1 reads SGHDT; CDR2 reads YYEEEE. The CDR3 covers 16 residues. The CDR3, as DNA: TGTGCCAGCAGCGGAGGACAGGGCCCCAGACCCTACGAGCAGTACTTC. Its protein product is CASSGGQGPRPYEQYF.

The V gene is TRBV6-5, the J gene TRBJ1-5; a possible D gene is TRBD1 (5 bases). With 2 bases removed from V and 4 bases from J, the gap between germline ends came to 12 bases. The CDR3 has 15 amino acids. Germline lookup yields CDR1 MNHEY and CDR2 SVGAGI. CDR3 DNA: TGTGCCAGCAGTTACGCCGACAGCGGAAATCAGCCCCAGCATTTT. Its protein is CASSYADSGNQPQHF.

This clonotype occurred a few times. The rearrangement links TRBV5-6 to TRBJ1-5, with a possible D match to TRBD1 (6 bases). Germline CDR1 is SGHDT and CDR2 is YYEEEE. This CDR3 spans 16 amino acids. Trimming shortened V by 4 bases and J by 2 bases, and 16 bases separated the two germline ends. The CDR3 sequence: CASSRGGQFGNQPQHF. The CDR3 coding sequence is TGTGCCAGCAGCCGAGGGGGTCAGTTCGGCAATCAGCCCCAGCATTTT.

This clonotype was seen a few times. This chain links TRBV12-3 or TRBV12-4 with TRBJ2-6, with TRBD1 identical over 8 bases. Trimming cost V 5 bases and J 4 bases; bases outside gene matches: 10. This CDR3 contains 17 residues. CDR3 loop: CASSAPGQGSGANVLTF. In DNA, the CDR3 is TGTGCCAGCAGTGCCCCAGGACAGGGATCCGGGGCCAACGTCCTGACTTTC.

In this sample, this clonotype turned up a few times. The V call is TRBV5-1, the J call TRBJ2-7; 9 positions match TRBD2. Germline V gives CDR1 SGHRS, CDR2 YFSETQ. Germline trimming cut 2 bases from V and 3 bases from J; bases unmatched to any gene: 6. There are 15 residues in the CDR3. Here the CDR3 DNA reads TGCGCCAGCAGCTTCGGCGGGGGGGACTACTACGAGCAGTACTTC. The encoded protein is CASSFGGGDYYEQYF.

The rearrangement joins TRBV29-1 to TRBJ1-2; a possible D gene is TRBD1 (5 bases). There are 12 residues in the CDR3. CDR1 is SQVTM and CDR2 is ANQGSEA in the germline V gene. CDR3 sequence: CNARTTGSGYTF. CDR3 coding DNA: TGCAACGCCCGGACAACGGGGAGTGGCTACACCTTC.

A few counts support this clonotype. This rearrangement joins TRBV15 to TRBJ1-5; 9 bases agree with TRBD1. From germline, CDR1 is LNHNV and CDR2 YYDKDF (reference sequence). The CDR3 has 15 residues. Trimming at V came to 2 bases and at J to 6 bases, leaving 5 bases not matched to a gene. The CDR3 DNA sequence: TGTGCCACCAGCAGACTGACAGGGGGGGGTCAGCCCCAGCATTTT. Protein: CATSRLTGGGQPQHF.

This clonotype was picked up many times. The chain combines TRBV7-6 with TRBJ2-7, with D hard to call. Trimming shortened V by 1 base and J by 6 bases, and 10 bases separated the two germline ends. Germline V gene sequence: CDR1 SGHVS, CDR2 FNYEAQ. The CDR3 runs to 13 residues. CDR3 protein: CASSLDVLAEQYF. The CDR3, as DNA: TGTGCCAGCAGCTTAGATGTATTGGCCGAGCAGTACTTC.

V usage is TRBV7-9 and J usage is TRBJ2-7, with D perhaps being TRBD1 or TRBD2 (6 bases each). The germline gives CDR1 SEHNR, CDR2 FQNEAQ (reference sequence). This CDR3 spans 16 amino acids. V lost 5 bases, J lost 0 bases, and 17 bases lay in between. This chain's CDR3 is CASSGWNREASYEQYF. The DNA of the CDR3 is TGTGCCAGCAGCGGATGGAACAGGGAGGCCTCCTACGAGCAGTACTTC.